The clone carrying this T cell receptor beta chain came up a few times. Its antigen remains unidentified. This CDR3 has 13 residues. Trimming took 5 bases from V and 0 from J, leaving 9 bases between them. The germline gives CDR1 SQVTM, CDR2 ANQGSEA. TCRdb passed the 5' RACE reads through MiXCR, listing each CDR3 protein once. There are fewer than 250,000 distinct CDR3 sequences in the sample; around 16% occur only once, and roughly 2.4% lies in the top ten. The data derive from a study of T-cell memory formation after mild COVID-19. Study-level findings and limits: Clones contracting day 15 to 85 were balanced CD4/CD8; later expanders leaned CD4+. Some clones that responded turned up in pre-infection memory, which suggests that cross-reactive memory joined in.

The clonotype was recovered from an adult woman who had mild COVID-19 (a few samples of this study predate the infection). Cell type and time point are not known. Material for sequencing was PBMCs or a T cell subset sorted from them (not recorded which). V gene TRBV29-1 combines with J gene TRBJ2-3; D gene unclear. The CDR3 region is CSVSTRSTDTQYF. The CDR3 bases are TGCAGCGTTTCCACAAGGAGCACAGATACGCAGTATTTT.